Listed below are T cell receptor beta chains from one sample, sequenced in a study of blood T cell repertoires in COVID-19. The protocol was immunoSEQ multiplex PCR, while the TCRdb copy is restricted to in-frame clones and leaves out a portion. The sample lists about 300,000 clones, roughly 87% seen once, with about an eighth in the top ten. The material sequenced was peripheral blood. These receptors all stem from a human donor in a cohort sampled during active COVID-19. CDR3s include the opening cysteine and the closing phenylalanine or tryptophan. The D gene is left open where the match is weak. The size of a clone is reported for some rows only, either as once, few or many, or as a class for expanded clones.

v_call	clone_size	j_call	d_call	cdr3_nt	cdr3_aa
TRBV18	-	TRBJ2-2	TRBD2	TGTGCCAGCTCACCATTAACTAGCGGGAACACCGGGGAGCTGTTTTTT	CASSPLTSGNTGELFF
TRBV5-1	-	TRBJ1-5	-	TGCGCCAGCAGCTTACAGGTAAATCAGCCCCAGCATTTT	CASSLQVNQPQHF
TRBV29-1	-	TRBJ1-4	-	TGCAGCGTGTCGACAGCCCCTAATGAAAAACTGTTTTTT	CSVSTAPNEKLFF
TRBV7-2	-	TRBJ1-3	TRBD1	TGTGCCAGCAGCTCGACAGGGATTGCAAACACCATATATTTT	CASSSTGIANTIYF
TRBV9	-	TRBJ2-3	TRBD2	TGTGCCAGCAGCGTAGCGGGCGGGAGAGAGGCAGATACGCAGTATTTT	CASSVAGGREADTQYF
TRBV2	-	TRBJ2-5	-	TGTGCCAGCAGTGAATATGTACTTCAAGAGACCCAGTACTTC	CASSEYVLQETQYF
TRBV20-1	few	TRBJ1-1	-	TGCAGTGCTAGTTCAGGGATAACTGAAGCTTTCTTT	CSASSGITEAFF
TRBV28	-	TRBJ2-1	-	TGTGCCAGCAGTCCGCCCAGGGTAGCGGCTAATGATGAGCAGTTCTTC	CASSPPRVAANDEQFF
TRBV10-3	-	TRBJ2-3	TRBD2	TGTGCCATCAGTACGGTAGCAGGTGGTAGCGGGAGTACAGATACGCAGTATTTT	CAISTVAGGSGSTDTQYF
TRBV28	-	TRBJ2-7	TRBD2	TGTGCCAGTAATAGCGGGCACCTTTACGAGCAGTACTTC	CASNSGHLYEQYF
TRBV28	-	TRBJ2-7	TRBD2	TGTGCCAGCAGTTTATCTGGACTAGCGGGAGACGAGCAGTACTTC	CASSLSGLAGDEQYF
TRBV6-6	-	TRBJ1-1	TRBD1	TGTGCCAGCAGTTACTCAGGGGGCGCACCCGCTGAAGCTTTCTTT	CASSYSGGAPAEAFF
TRBV24-1	once	TRBJ2-7	TRBD2	TGTGCCACCAGTGGGCTAAAAGGGACTAGCGGGAACTACGAGCAGTACTTC	CATSGLKGTSGNYEQYF
TRBV28	-	TRBJ1-2	-	TGTGCCAGCAGTTTAATTTCGGGGGGCTACACCTTC	CASSLISGGYTF
TRBV5-3	-	TRBJ1-2	-	TGTGCCAGAACCCTTTTATCCCCCAGGGTCTTATATGGCTACACCTTC	CARTLLSPRVLYGYTF
TRBV2	-	TRBJ2-2	-	TGTGCCAGCCGCATTCGGGGCACCGGGGAGCTGTTTTTT	CASRIRGTGELFF
TRBV3-1/TRBV3-2	-	TRBJ2-5	-	TGTGCCAGCAGCCTCTCGGAGTTTACGGAGACCCAGTACTTC	CASSLSEFTETQYF